This T cell receptor beta chain was found in a study of blood T cell repertoires in COVID-19. Study summary: COVID-19 samples collected from the United States, Italy and Spain covered acute and convalescent phases. PBMCs, B-cell-depleted T cells, or T cells were the source of the cDNA or gDNA that made up the material.

In the study's own analysis: Amplifying reference gene primers gave estimates of nucleated cell counts. Some clones are missing from TCRdb's copy, which holds only in-frame ones; the method was immunoSEQ multiplex PCR. From that table come the V and J calls and clone size; the DNA was used to work out D and trimming. The sample yields under 95,000 clones, 82% seen once. The sample taken for sequencing was peripheral blood. This receptor was taken from a woman aged 80 or older with acute or convalescent COVID-19.

CDR3 DNA sequence: TGTGCCAGTTCCCAGGGGGGATATCTAGGCGGGGAGCTGTTTTTT. It codes for CASSQGGYLGGELFF. The J gene is TRBJ2-2, the V gene TRBV6-5, with D perhaps TRBD1 (7 bases). V gave up 9 bases and J gave up 7 bases, with 21 bases separating them. The CDR3 has 15 residues. From germline, CDR1 is MNHEY and CDR2 SVGAGI.